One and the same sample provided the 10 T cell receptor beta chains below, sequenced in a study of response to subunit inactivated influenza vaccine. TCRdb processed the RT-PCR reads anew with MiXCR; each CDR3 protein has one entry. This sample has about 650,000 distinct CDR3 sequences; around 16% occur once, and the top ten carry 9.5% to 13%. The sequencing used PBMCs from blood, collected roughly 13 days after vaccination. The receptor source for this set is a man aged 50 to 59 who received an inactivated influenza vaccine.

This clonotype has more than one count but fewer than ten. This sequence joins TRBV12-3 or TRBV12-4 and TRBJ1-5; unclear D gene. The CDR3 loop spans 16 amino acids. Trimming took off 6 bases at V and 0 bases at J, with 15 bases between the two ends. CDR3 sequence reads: CASSYYGLYSNQPQHF. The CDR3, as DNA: TGTGCCAGCAGCTATTACGGGCTGTATAGCAATCAGCCCCAGCATTTT.

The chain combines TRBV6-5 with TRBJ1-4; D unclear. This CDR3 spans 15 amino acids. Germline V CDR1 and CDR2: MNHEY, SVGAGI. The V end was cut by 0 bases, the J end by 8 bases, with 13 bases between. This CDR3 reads CASSYSVGRREKLFF. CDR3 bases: TGTGCCAGCAGTTACTCAGTAGGTCGACGCGAAAAACTGTTTTTT.

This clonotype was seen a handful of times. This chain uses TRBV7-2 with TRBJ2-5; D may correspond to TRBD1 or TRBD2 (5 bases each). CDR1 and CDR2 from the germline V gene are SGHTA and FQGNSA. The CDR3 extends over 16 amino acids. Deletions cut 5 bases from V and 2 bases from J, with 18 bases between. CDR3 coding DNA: TGTGCCAGCAGCCCATTGTGGCAGGGACGTCAAGAGACCCAGTACTTC. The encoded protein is CASSPLWQGRQETQYF.

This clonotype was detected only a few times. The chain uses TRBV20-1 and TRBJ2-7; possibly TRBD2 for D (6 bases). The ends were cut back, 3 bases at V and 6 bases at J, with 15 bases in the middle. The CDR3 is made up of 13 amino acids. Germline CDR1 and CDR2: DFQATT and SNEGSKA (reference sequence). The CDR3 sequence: CSARETSNGEQYF. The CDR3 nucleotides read TGCAGTGCTAGGGAGACTAGTAACGGCGAGCAGTACTTC.

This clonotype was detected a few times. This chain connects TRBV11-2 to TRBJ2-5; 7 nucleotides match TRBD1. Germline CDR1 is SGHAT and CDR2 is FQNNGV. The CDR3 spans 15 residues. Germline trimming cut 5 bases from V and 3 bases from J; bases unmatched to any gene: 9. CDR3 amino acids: CASSDPTGTEETQYF. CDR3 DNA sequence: TGTGCCAGCAGCGACCCAACCGGGACAGAAGAGACCCAGTACTTC.

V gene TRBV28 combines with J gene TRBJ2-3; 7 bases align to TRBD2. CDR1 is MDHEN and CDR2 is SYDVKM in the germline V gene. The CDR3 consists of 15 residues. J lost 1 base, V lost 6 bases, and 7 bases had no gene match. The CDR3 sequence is CASSPRGVRTDTQYF. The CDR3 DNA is TGTGCCAGCAGCCCCCGGGGGGTTCGCACAGATACGCAGTATTTT. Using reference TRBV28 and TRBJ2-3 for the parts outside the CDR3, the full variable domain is DVKVTQSSRYLVKRTGEKVFLECVQDMDHENMFWYRQDPGLGLRLIYFSYDVKMKEKGDIPEGYSVSREKKERFSLILESASTNQTSMYLCASSPRGVRTDTQYFGPGTRLTVL.

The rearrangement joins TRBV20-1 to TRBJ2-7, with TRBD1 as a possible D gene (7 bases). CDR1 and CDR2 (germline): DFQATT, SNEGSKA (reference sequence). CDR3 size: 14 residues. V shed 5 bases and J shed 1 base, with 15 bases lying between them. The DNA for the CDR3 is TGCAGTGCTCCAGGGGGGAGCCTATCCTACGAGCAGTACTTC. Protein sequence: CSAPGGSLSYEQYF.

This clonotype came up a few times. The CDR3 bases are TGTGCCAGCAGCCGGACTAGCGGGAGTAACGGGGAGCTGTTTTTT. Translation: CASSRTSGSNGELFF. The chain joins TRBV7-3 to TRBJ2-2; 13 bases align to TRBD2. Germline lookup yields CDR1 SGHTA and CDR2 FQGTGA. The CDR3 loop spans 15 amino acids. Losses at the gene ends were 5 bases for V and 7 bases for J; bases not matched to a gene: 4.

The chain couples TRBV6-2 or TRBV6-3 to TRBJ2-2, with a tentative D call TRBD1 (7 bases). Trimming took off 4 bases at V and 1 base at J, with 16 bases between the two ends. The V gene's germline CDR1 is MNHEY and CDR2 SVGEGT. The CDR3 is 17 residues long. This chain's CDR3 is CASSSNRGTVNTGELFF. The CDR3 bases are TGTGCCAGCAGTTCCAACCGCGGGACAGTGAACACCGGGGAGCTGTTTTTT.

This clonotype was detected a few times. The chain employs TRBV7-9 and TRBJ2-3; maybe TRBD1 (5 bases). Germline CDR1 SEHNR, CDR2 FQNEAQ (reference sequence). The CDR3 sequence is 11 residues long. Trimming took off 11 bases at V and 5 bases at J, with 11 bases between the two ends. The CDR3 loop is CAGAQGDTQYF. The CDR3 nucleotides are TGTGCCGGGGCCCAGGGAGATACGCAGTATTTT.